The present TCR beta chain was sequenced within a study of blood T cells in healthy people across ages. CDR1 is SQVTM and CDR2 is ANQGSEA in the germline V gene. CDR3 length: 16 residues. Trimming shortened V by 0 bases and J by 8 bases, and 22 bases separated the two germline ends. A second PCR of roughly 7 to 11 cycles used a sample-barcoded 5' primer and a J-beta primer mix. MiXCR, run by TCRdb on the 5' RACE reads, gives a single entry per CDR3 protein. The repertoire includes 800,000 to 1,300,000 distinct CDR3 sequences, about 25% of them detected once, and less than 0.85% sits in the top ten. This clonotype was observed a few times. The sample was also reused in another study, on T cells of mothers and their children. That study adds: Sequencing returned over 9.5 million TCR beta CDR3 reads per mother and about 3 million per child.

This receptor was obtained from a girl aged 2 to 10 in good health. The sample was blood. The chain joins TRBV29-1 to TRBJ1-2; possibly TRBD1 for D (5 bases). For the CDR3, the DNA is TGCAGCGTTGAAGATGACAAGGGGAGAATAAAGGGCGGCTACACCTTC. The encoded protein is CSVEDDKGRIKGGYTF.